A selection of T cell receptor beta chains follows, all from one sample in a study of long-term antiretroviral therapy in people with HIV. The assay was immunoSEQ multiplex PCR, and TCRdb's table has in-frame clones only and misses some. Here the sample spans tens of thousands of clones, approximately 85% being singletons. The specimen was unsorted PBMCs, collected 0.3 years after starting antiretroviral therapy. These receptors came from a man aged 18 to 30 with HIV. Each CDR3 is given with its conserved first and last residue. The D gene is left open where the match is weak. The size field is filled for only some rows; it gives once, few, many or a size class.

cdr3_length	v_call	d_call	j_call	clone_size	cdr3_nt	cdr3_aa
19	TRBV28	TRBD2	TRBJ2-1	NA	TGTGCCAGCAGTTCTCCGGGACTAGCGTCAAAGCCCCCCTACAATGAGCAGTTCTTC	CASSSPGLASKPPYNEQFF
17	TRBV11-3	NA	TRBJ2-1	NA	TGTGCCAGCAGCTTTAGGTCAGAACCTAGCAGTTACAATGAGCAGTTCTTC	CASSFRSEPSSYNEQFF
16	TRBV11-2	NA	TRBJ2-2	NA	TGTGCCAGCTTACTCTTACAGTACCCGGGGACCGGGGAGCTGTTTTTT	CASLLLQYPGTGELFF
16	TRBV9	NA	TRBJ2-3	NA	TGTGCCAGCAGCAATGGGGGCGGGATGAGTGCAGATACGCAGTATTTT	CASSNGGGMSADTQYF
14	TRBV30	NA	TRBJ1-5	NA	TGTGCCTGGAGTGTAGCGGTGGGAGGGCAGCCCCAGCATTTT	CAWSVAVGGQPQHF
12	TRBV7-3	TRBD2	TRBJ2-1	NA	TGTGCCAGCAGCACCACTAGCGGGACGCAGTTCTTC	CASSTTSGTQFF
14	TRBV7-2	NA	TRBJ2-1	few	TGTGCCAGCAGCTTATTGTTCGGGAGCAATGAGCAGTTCTTC	CASSLLFGSNEQFF
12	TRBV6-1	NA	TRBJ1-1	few	TGTGCCAGCAGGGAGGGAAACACTGAAGCTTTCTTT	CASREGNTEAFF
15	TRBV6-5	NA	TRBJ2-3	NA	TGTGCCAGCAGTTACTCGATTGGCAGCACAGATACGCAGTATTTT	CASSYSIGSTDTQYF
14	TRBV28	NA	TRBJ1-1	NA	TGTGCCAGCAGTCCAGGACCCGGAGTTTCTGAAGCTTTCTTT	CASSPGPGVSEAFF
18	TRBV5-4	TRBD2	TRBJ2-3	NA	TGTGCCAGCAGCTTGGGGCTAGCGGGGGTTGTGAGCACAGATACGCAGTATTTT	CASSLGLAGVVSTDTQYF
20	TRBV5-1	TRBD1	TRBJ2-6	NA	TGCGCCAGCAGCTTGAGAGGACAGGGCGCCGTAGTCTCTGGGGCCAACGTCCTGACTTTC	CASSLRGQGAVVSGANVLTF
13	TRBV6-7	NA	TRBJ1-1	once	TGTGCCAGCAGTTACGGGGGCGGAACTGAAGCTTTCTTT	CASSYGGGTEAFF